Here is one TCR beta chain with its context. TCRdb keeps only in-frame clones here, not all; method: immunoSEQ multiplex PCR. The sample carries about 130,000 clones, roughly 85% recorded once. This specimen comes from a study of T cell responses to AZD1222 COVID-19 vaccine. Germline values: CDR1 SGDLS, CDR2 YYNGEE. V dropped 0 bases and J dropped 5 bases, with 8 bases sitting between them. The CDR3 contains 14 residues. The sample consisted of peripheral blood, taken on day 0 of AZD1222 vaccination. The chain links TRBV9 to TRBJ1-4; D might be TRBD1 (5 bases). The receptor was derived from an adult in good health. Here the CDR3 reads CASSVGQTNEKLFF. CDR3 DNA: TGTGCCAGCAGCGTAGGACAGACGAATGAAAAACTGTTTTTT.